Below, 15 T cell receptor beta chains from the same sample are listed, as sequenced in a study of cytomegalovirus exposure and HLA in healthy donors. With 60 Vbeta and 13 Jbeta primers, the PCR was carried out. This table comes from immunoSEQ multiplex PCR, and its TCRdb copy is limited to in-frame clones, with some not included. In all, the sample yields over 55,000 clones. The specimen was PBMCs. Source of these receptors: a male donor in good health and CMV-seronegative.

This sequence joins TRBV30 and TRBJ1-3; D gene ambiguous. Germline CDR1 reads GTSNPN; CDR2 reads SVGIG (reference sequence). CDR3 length equals 14 residues. V lost 6 bases and J 2 bases, leaving 14 bases between the germline ends. The CDR3 sequence is CACSRERAGNTIYF. The CDR3 region has the DNA TGTGCCTGCTCCCGGGAAAGGGCTGGAAACACCATATATTTT.

The gene calls are TRBV7-8 and TRBJ1-1; 10 bases align to TRBD1. The CDR3 length is 19 residues. Germline-derived CDR1 and CDR2 are SGHVS and FQNEAQ. Trimming cost V 4 bases and J 0 bases; bases outside gene matches: 14. As DNA, the CDR3 is TGTGCCAGCAGCTCCTGCTCCCGCGGACAGGGGGGCATGAACACTGAAGCTTTCTTT. This sequence encodes CASSSCSRGQGGMNTEAFF.

This sequence joins TRBV11-2 and TRBJ2-5, with 8 bases lining up with TRBD2. The CDR3 loop spans 15 amino acids. J was trimmed by 11 bases and V by 4 bases; bases with no gene match: 15. Germline loops: CDR1 SGHAT, CDR2 FQNNGV. CDR3 sequence (DNA): TGTGCCAGCAGCTCCCCCAGGGCGGGAGGTTGTGAGCAGTACTTC. Translated: CASSSPRAGGCEQYF.

On this clone itself: This sample includes further DNA sequences coding for the same CDR3. CDR3 bases: TGCGCCAGCAGCCCCAGGGCAACGCAGGCCTATGGCTACACCTTC. Translated, it gives CASSPRATQAYGYTF. The chain is built from TRBV4-3 and TRBJ1-2; a weak D match, TRBD1 (5 bases). Germline V gene sequence: CDR1 LGHNA, CDR2 YSLEER. This CDR3 spans 15 amino acids. The V and J ends lost 4 bases and 4 bases respectively, with 16 bases between them.

The J gene is TRBJ2-6, the V gene TRBV6-5, with D tentatively TRBD1 (6 bases). Trimming pared 6 bases from V and 5 bases from J, leaving 14 bases between. Germline V lookup: CDR1 MNHEY, CDR2 SVGAGI. This CDR3 has 15 amino acids. The CDR3 DNA reads TGTGCCAGCAGGCTCGACAGGTCTAGGGCCAACGTCCTGACTTTC. Its protein is CASRLDRSRANVLTF.

The V and J genes are TRBV7-2 and TRBJ2-7; 8 nucleotides align to TRBD2. The junction had 14 bases not matched to a gene; V was cut back by 2 bases and J by 5 bases. Per the germline V gene, CDR1 is SGHTA and CDR2 is FQGNSA. The CDR3 has 17 amino acids. CDR3 nucleotides: TGTGCCAGCAGCTTATCCCTAGGGAGCGGGAGCATCCACGAGCAGTACTTC. Translation: CASSLSLGSGSIHEQYF.

V is TRBV6-1 and J is TRBJ1-1; D might be TRBD1 (6 bases). Trimming removed 5 bases at V and 11 bases at J, with 15 bases between. The CDR3 totals 12 residues. Germline CDR1 reads MNHNS; CDR2 reads SASEGT. The CDR3, as DNA: TGTGCCAGCAGTTGGGGGCCGGGTCGGGCTTTCTTT. Its protein is CASSWGPGRAFF.

The genes are TRBV6-5 and TRBJ2-7; D may be TRBD2 (6 bases). This CDR3 is built from 13 residues. Trimming shortened V by 6 bases and J by 2 bases, and 11 bases separated the two germline ends. Germline V lookup: CDR1 MNHEY, CDR2 SVGAGI. CDR3 amino acids: CASRETGAYEQYF. The CDR3 coding sequence is TGTGCCAGCAGAGAGACGGGGGCCTACGAGCAGTACTTC.

V usage is TRBV20-1 and J usage is TRBJ2-7; weak D call: TRBD1 (5 bases). Germline values: CDR1 DFQATT, CDR2 SNEGSKA (reference sequence). The CDR3 has 11 amino acids. V dropped 5 bases and J dropped 4 bases, with 9 bases sitting between them. The CDR3, as DNA: TGCAGTGCTCGCAGGGAATACGAGCAGTACTTC. It translates to CSARREYEQYF.

J is TRBJ1-2 and V is TRBV2, with D maybe TRBD1 (6 bases). The CDR3 is 15 amino acids. V was cut by 10 bases and J by 5 bases, with 23 bases left in between. The germline V gene has CDR1 SNHLY and CDR2 FYNNEI. In DNA, the CDR3 is TGTGCCACTAAGGGCAGGGGCGCTTTTGATTATGGCTACACCTTC. Protein: CATKGRGAFDYGYTF.

This rearrangement joins TRBV30 to TRBJ2-7; tentative D call: TRBD2 (5 bases). CDR1 and CDR2 from the germline V gene are GTSNPN and SVGIG (reference sequence). CDR3 size: 12 residues. The germline V and J ends were trimmed by 3 bases and 2 bases, with 8 bases remaining between them. The CDR3, as DNA: TGTGCCTGGAGGGACTCGGCCTACGAGCAGTACTTC. Its protein is CAWRDSAYEQYF.

The DNA for the CDR3 is TGTGCCAGCAGCTGGACCTCGACAGGGGGCAATGAGCAGTTCTTC. The encoded protein is CASSWTSTGGNEQFF. J is TRBJ2-1 and V is TRBV11-2, with 9 bases identical to TRBD1. The length of the CDR3 is 15 residues. The germline gives CDR1 SGHAT, CDR2 FQNNGV. Trimming at V came to 4 bases and at J to 6 bases, leaving 7 bases not matched to a gene.

The chain carries TRBV2 and TRBJ2-7, with 9 bases lining up with TRBD1. The trim removed 3 bases at V and 5 bases at J, leaving 8 bases unmatched. CDR3 length equals 15 residues. Germline V gene lookup returns CDR1 SNHLY and CDR2 FYNNEI. The CDR3 region is CASSESPGQGHEQYF. CDR3 bases: TGTGCCAGCAGTGAGAGTCCGGGACAGGGCCACGAGCAGTACTTC.

The chain links TRBV30 to TRBJ2-1, with 8 bases identical to TRBD1. Germline loops: CDR1 GTSNPN, CDR2 SVGIG (reference sequence). Germline trimming cut 5 bases from V and 2 bases from J; bases unmatched to any gene: 8. The CDR3 is 15 amino acids. CDR3 DNA: TGTGCCTGGCGCCGCCCGACAGGGGCCTACAATGAGCAGTTCTTC. Translation: CAWRRPTGAYNEQFF.

V gene TRBV5-6 combines with J gene TRBJ1-1; the match to TRBD1 covers 9 bases. V was pared by 4 bases and J by 3 bases, with 4 bases of the junction left unmatched. The CDR3 has 14 amino acids. Germline CDR1 reads SGHDT; CDR2 reads YYEEEE. The CDR3 spells CASSVDRGDTEAFF. Here the CDR3 DNA reads TGTGCCAGCAGCGTGGACAGGGGCGACACTGAAGCTTTCTTT.